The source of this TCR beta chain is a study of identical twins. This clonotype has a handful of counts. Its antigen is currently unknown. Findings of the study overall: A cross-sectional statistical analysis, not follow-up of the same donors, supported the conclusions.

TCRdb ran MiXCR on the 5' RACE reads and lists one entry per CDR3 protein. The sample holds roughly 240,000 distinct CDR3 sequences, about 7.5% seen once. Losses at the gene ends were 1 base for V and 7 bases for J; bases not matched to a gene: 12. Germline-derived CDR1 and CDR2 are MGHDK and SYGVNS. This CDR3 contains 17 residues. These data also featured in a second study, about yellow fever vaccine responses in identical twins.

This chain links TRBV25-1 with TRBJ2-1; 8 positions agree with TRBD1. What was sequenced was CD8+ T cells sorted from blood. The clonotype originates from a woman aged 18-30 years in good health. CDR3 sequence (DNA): TGTGCCAGCAGTGAATTGGGACAGGACCTAGGTATGAATGAGCAGTTCTTC. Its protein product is CASSELGQDLGMNEQFF.